The entry below describes one TCR beta chain. Its matching antigen is unknown. The source of the sample is a study of Ad26.COV2.S vaccination and SARS-CoV-2 variants. Study-level background: Ad26.COV2.S arm of COV1001 included the donor. Ad26.COV2.S was injected intramuscularly once or twice, 56 days apart. Study-wide findings and caveats: The placebo group had lower spike-specific TCR breadth than the vaccine recipients did.

Treatment meaning: about 20 received Ad26.COV2.S at low or high dose, single or two shots; 5 received placebo; per-sample allocation not given. Day 63 after the first injection of vaccine or placebo was the sampling time. An Ad26 vector that expressed Wuhan-strain SARS-CoV-2 spike constituted the vaccine. The CDR3 runs to 13 residues. With V trimmed by 6 bases and J by 3 bases, 4 bases remained unmatched. The germline V gene has CDR1 MNHEY and CDR2 SVGAGI. Profiled with immunoSEQ multiplex PCR; TCRdb holds only in-frame clones, not every one. The table lists hundreds of thousands of clones, around 89% of them singletons.

Sequencing was performed on peripheral blood, taken in a trial of Ad26.COV2.S vaccine versus placebo. V gene TRBV6-5 combines with J gene TRBJ2-7, with 8 nucleotides matching TRBD1. The sequence was obtained from a person aged 18-60 years who received the Ad26.COV2.S COVID-19 vaccine or a placebo. CDR3 loop: CASRKTGDYEQYF. In nucleotides, the CDR3 is TGTGCCAGCAGAAAGACAGGGGACTACGAGCAGTACTTC.